This T cell receptor beta chain was profiled in a study of regulatory T cells in long-lasting Graves disease. The sample holds a few counts of this clonotype. Relying on iRepertoire HTBI primers and Arm-PCR of CDR3 regions, the team built TCR beta libraries. MiXCR, run by TCRdb on the multiplex PCR reads, gives a single entry per CDR3 protein. This table has over 450,000 distinct CDR3 sequences, around 12% appearing once. Time point of the sample: newly diagnosed GD, antithyroid drugs for less than 3 months. Scientists built the TCR library using RNA that was extracted from PBMCs. This sample also appeared in a second study, on T cells in Graves' hyperthyroidism and ophthalmopathy. That work states: Patients aged 18 to 65 had newly diagnosed hyperthyroidism that had lasted under 2 months.

The TCR comes from a woman in her 30s with Graves disease. This sample comprised peripheral blood mononuclear cells (PBMCs), obtained at new diagnosis, from a patient treated with antithyroid drugs.

The CDR3: CASSLRYRRNTEAFF. CDR3 nucleotide sequence: TGTGCCAGCAGCTTACGGTACAGGAGGAACACTGAAGCTTTCTTT. The chain carries TRBV11-2 and TRBJ1-1, with D maybe TRBD1 (5 bases). Trimming shortened V by 2 bases and J by 1 base, and 11 bases separated the two germline ends. Germline V gives CDR1 SGHAT, CDR2 FQNNGV. This CDR3 is built from 15 residues.